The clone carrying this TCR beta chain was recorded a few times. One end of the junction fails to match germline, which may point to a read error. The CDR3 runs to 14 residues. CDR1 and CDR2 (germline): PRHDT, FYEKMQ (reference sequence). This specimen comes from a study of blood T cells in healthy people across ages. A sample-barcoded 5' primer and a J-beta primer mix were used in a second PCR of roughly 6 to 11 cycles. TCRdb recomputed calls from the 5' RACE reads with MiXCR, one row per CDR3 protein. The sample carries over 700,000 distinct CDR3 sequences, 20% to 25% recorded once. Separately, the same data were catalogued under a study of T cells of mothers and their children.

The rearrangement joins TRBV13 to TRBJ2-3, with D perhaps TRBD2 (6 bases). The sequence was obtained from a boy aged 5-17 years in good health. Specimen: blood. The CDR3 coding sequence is TGTGCCAGCAGACTAGCAGCCGTCACAGATACACAGTATTTT. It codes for CASRLAAVTDTQYF. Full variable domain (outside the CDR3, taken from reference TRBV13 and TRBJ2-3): AAGVIQSPRHLIKEKRETATLKCYPIPRHDTVYWYQQGPGQDPQFLISFYEKMQSDKGSIPDRFSAQQFSDYHSELNMSSLELGDSALYFCASRLAAVTDTQYFGPGTRLTVL.